This T cell receptor beta chain is drawn from a study of CD8 T cells in ankylosing spondylitis. On this clonotype itself: Its specificity is unknown. A read error may explain this, as a much larger clone is one base away.

Broader study findings: Made up of 7 to 9 highly homologous variants, a TCR beta motif appeared characteristic of ankylosing spondylitis blood.

The CDR3 loop spans 12 amino acids. The V and J ends lost 4 bases and 3 bases respectively, with 9 bases between them. Germline CDR1 DFQATT, CDR2 SNEGSKA (reference sequence). TCRdb re-analysed the 5' RACE reads in MiXCR, keeping a single row per CDR3 protein. This sample yields tens of thousands of distinct CDR3 sequences, of which roughly 6.1% are seen a single time; about 5% belongs to the top ten. The rearrangement joins TRBV20-1 to TRBJ1-1; no reliable D call. This TCR came from a male donor with ankylosing spondylitis. Source material: synovial fluid, either unsorted or a sorted T cell fraction (not recorded which). The CDR3: CSAIVCDTEAFF. CDR3 coding DNA: TGCAGTGCTATTGTCTGTGACACTGAAGCTTTCTTT.